This T cell receptor (beta chain) was retrieved from a study of blood T cell repertoires in COVID-19. Background on the study: Samples representing acute and convalescent COVID-19 were sourced from the United States, Italy and Spain.

Germline CDR1 is LNHDA and CDR2 is SQIVND (reference sequence). Trimming cost V 5 bases and J 6 bases; bases outside gene matches: 10. This CDR3 comprises 16 residues. Profiled with immunoSEQ multiplex PCR; TCRdb holds only in-frame clones, not every one. The sample lists around 230,000 clones; about 81% were seen once. The clonotype originates from a woman aged 55-70 years with active or convalescent COVID-19. Sequencing was done on a sample of peripheral blood. The V gene is TRBV19, the J gene TRBJ2-3; 11 bases are shared with TRBD2. Here the CDR3 reads CASSPRTSGRGDTQYF. As DNA, the CDR3 is TGTGCCAGTAGTCCCCGGACTAGCGGGCGAGGGGATACGCAGTATTTT. Combining the CDR3 with reference TRBV19 and TRBJ2-3 gives the whole variable domain DGGITQSPKYLFRKEGQNVTLSCEQNLNHDAMYWYRQDPGQGLRLIYYSQIVNDFQKGDIAEGYSVSREKKESFPLTVTSAQKNPTAFYLCASSPRTSGRGDTQYFGPGTRLTVL.